Detailed here is one T cell receptor beta chain. The antigen is undetermined. This specimen belongs to a study of shared clonotypes between healthy human individuals. The donor cohort consisted entirely of Caucasian adults residing in Nashville, Tennessee. The investigators split CD4+ cells into a CD45RA+ naive subset and a CD45RA-negative memory subset. Findings and limits, study-wide: Shared across four donors were approximately 5% of the naive CD4 clonotypes.

Generated by immunoSEQ multiplex PCR, the TCRdb table keeps only in-frame clones and is missing some. The data show approximately 2.5 million clones, with approximately 94% seen just once and roughly 0.15% held by the top ten. CDR3 length equals 15 residues. Germline trimming cut 3 bases from V and 6 bases from J; bases unmatched to any gene: 6. Germline assignment: CDR1 KGHSH and CDR2 LQKENI. The specimen sequenced was naive CD4+ T cells sorted from blood. Subset noted: CD45RA+ positively selected. V and J are TRBV18 and TRBJ2-2; TRBD1 agrees at 8 bases. The TCR sequence derives from a man aged 18 to 30 in good health. The CDR3 nucleotides are TGTGCCAGCTCACCTCGGACAGGGTTCGCCGGGGAGCTGTTTTTT. Its translation: CASSPRTGFAGELFF.